A selection of T cell receptor beta chains follows, all from one sample in a study of blood T cell repertoires in COVID-19. Sequenced by immunoSEQ multiplex PCR; TCRdb stores in-frame clones only, minus some. The sample consists of 270,000 or so clones, about nine tenths of them appearing once. The specimen was peripheral blood. The receptors shown here come from a woman in her forties who had recovered from COVID-19. Each CDR3 is given with its conserved first and last residue.

j_call v_call cdr3_aa
TRBJ2-3 TRBV2 CASKRPTGTDTQYF
TRBJ2-7 TRBV5-6 CASSFWRDIHEQYF
TRBJ2-7 TRBV24-1 CATSPGQGSYEQYF
TRBJ1-5 TRBV4-2 CASSQDFVSGHGNQPQHF
TRBJ2-1 TRBV27 CASSSGLAGYNEQFF
TRBJ2-2 TRBV5-1 CASSLEGVGELFF
TRBJ1-2 TRBV27 CASSPRDRGYGYTF
TRBJ2-5 TRBV5-1 CASGAGTGKETQYF
TRBJ2-2 TRBV13 CASSSTGAGELFF
TRBJ2-7 TRBV6-2/TRBV6-3 CASSYSNIEQYF
TRBJ1-5 TRBV30 CAWSAYRGNSNQPQHF
TRBJ1-3 TRBV30 CAWDPLQYSGNTIYF
TRBJ2-1 TRBV10-3 CAISDLSEQFF
TRBJ1-5 TRBV7-6 CASSLTPGLNQPQHF
TRBJ1-6 TRBV19 CASRTSTGTNSPLHF
TRBJ2-6 TRBV24-1 CATSDGVGANVLTF
TRBJ2-7 TRBV19 CASSINPSGRWDEQYF
TRBJ1-6 TRBV10-3 CASHRDGGDSPLHF
TRBJ2-7 TRBV18 CASSPPASQEQYF
TRBJ2-3 TRBV11-3 CASSTSGPSTDTQYF
TRBJ2-3 TRBV29-1 CSVEDRGGFADTQYF
TRBJ2-5 TRBV11-3 CASSPPPGQETQYF
TRBJ1-5 TRBV7-2 CASSLASTGGGQPQHF
TRBJ2-1 TRBV11-3 CASSLEAGVGNEQFF
TRBJ2-1 TRBV6-5 CASRSDLGGYNEQFF
TRBJ2-7 TRBV5-1 CASSLLAGGDEQYF
TRBJ1-4 TRBV7-9 CASSYRPQRQGKIEKLFF
TRBJ2-1 TRBV27 CASSSGTSGNEQFF
TRBJ1-1 TRBV13 CAGQGWGAHTEAFF
TRBJ1-1 TRBV30 CAWRPGTFMNTEAFF
TRBJ2-1 TRBV29-1 CSAGVPNYNEQFF
TRBJ1-2 TRBV12-3/TRBV12-4 CASSTSGYGYTF
TRBJ1-5 TRBV24-1 CATSDSGNQPQHF
TRBJ2-1 TRBV5-6 CASSWGLAGDGYNEQFF
TRBJ1-1 TRBV3-1/TRBV3-2 CASSPRPSASAAEAFF
TRBJ1-2 TRBV20-1 CSASIRGYGYTF
TRBJ1-1 TRBV7-3 CASSATGQDTEAFF
TRBJ1-2 TRBV14 CASSQVRSYGYTF
TRBJ2-1 TRBV7-6 CASSRPGAGGGNEQFF
TRBJ2-7 TRBV11-3 CASSPRTSENYEQYF
TRBJ2-1 TRBV18 CASSPKQSSYNEQFF
TRBJ2-7 TRBV4-2 CASSQTSGSVYEQYF
TRBJ2-7 TRBV18 CASSQGQGGLYEQYF
TRBJ2-7 TRBV10-3 CAASFGQGAYEQYF
TRBJ2-1 TRBV6-4 CASSDRTGGNNEQFF
TRBJ1-5 TRBV5-1 CASSLGTGNQPQHF
TRBJ2-7 TRBV18 CASSPTGTSYEQYF
TRBJ2-5 TRBV5-1 CASSLDGQGEETQYF
TRBJ2-7 TRBV5-1 CASRAGDSSGLAISYEQYF
TRBJ2-1 TRBV3-1/TRBV3-2 CASSQGGPYNEQFF